The 32 T cell receptor beta chains in this list originate from one sample, sequenced in a study of blood T cell repertoires in COVID-19. The repertoire was sequenced with immunoSEQ multiplex PCR; TCRdb's copy has only in-frame clones and lacks some. The sample records a few hundred thousand clones, 88% being singletons. Sequencing used peripheral blood. Receptors were obtained from a middle-aged woman who had recovered from COVID-19.

V is TRBV19 and J is TRBJ1-2; 11 bases are shared with TRBD1. Trimming removed 9 bases from V and 8 bases from J; junction bases left unmatched: 11. Germline V lookup: CDR1 LNHDA, CDR2 SQIVND (reference sequence). CDR3 length equals 14 residues. The CDR3 spells CASKKGQGGEGYTF. The CDR3 DNA sequence: TGTGCCAGCAAAAAGGGACAGGGGGGTGAAGGCTACACCTTC.

The CDR3 coding sequence is TGTGCCAGTAGTTATCAGTGGCCGGGGGCTGAAGCTTTCTTT. It codes for CASSYQWPGAEAFF. The chain recombines TRBV19 with TRBJ1-1, with D possibly being TRBD1 (5 bases). The V gene's germline CDR1 is LNHDA and CDR2 SQIVND (reference sequence). The CDR3 contains 14 residues. With 5 bases removed from V and 6 bases from J, the gap between germline ends came to 16 bases.

The CDR3 DNA follows: TGTGCCAGCAGCCCCCAAGCGGCTGGAAACACCATATATTTT. It specifies CASSPQAAGNTIYF. The V gene is TRBV7-2, the J gene TRBJ1-3; the D is unclear. The CDR3 contains 14 residues. CDR1 is SGHTA, CDR2 FQGNSA, per germline. Between the trimmed V and J ends, which lost 5 bases and 2 bases, there was a span of 10 bases.

This clone was detected a few times. The CDR3 spells CASGFDSSEKLFF. For the CDR3, the DNA is TGTGCTAGTGGTTTCGACAGTAGTGAAAAACTGTTTTTT. The chain couples TRBV12-5 to TRBJ1-4; weak D call: TRBD1 (5 bases). The V gene lost 3 bases and the J gene lost 7 bases, with 9 bases spanning the gap. The CDR3 is 13 residues long. In germline, CDR1 is LGHNT, CDR2 FRNRAP.

The chain is built from TRBV5-8 and TRBJ2-1; maybe TRBD1 (6 bases). The CDR3 is 13 amino acids. The germline gives CDR1 SGHTS, CDR2 YDEGEE. The V end lost 6 bases, the J end lost 8 bases, and 15 bases lay between the germline ends. The CDR3 DNA reads TGTGCCAGCAACAGGGAGTGGAGAGATGAGCAGTTCTTC. Translation: CASNREWRDEQFF.

The chain employs TRBV5-1 and TRBJ1-6, with a possible D match to TRBD1 (5 bases). CDR1 is SGHRS and CDR2 is YFSETQ in the germline V gene. There are 14 residues in the CDR3. Trimming cost V 4 bases and J 7 bases, with 12 bases left between them. The chain's CDR3 is CASSRGGVNSPLHF. Here the CDR3 DNA reads TGCGCCAGCAGCCGTGGAGGGGTCAATTCACCCCTCCACTTT.

This clone occurred a few times. The chain couples TRBV14 to TRBJ1-3; D gene unclear. With 1 base removed from V and 2 bases from J, the gap between germline ends came to 6 bases. The CDR3 is 14 residues long. Germline values: CDR1 SGHDN, CDR2 FVKESK. CDR3 protein: CASSQVTAGNTIYF. DNA for the CDR3: TGTGCCAGCAGCCAAGTCACAGCTGGAAACACCATATATTTT.

The chain recombines TRBV6-6 with TRBJ1-6; D is unresolved. Trimming took off 2 bases at V and 0 bases at J, with 8 bases between the two ends. CDR1 is MNHNY, CDR2 SVGAGI, per germline (reference sequence). The CDR3 runs to 16 residues. Here the CDR3 reads CASSYEGSSYNSPLHF. In DNA, the CDR3 is TGTGCCAGCAGTTACGAGGGAAGCTCCTATAATTCACCCCTCCACTTT.

The chain uses TRBV10-3 and TRBJ2-1; 9 positions match TRBD2. The CDR3 length is 16 residues. J lost 10 bases, V lost 6 bases, and 16 bases had no gene match. The germline CDR1 and CDR2 sequences are ENHRY and SYGVKD. In DNA, the CDR3 is TGTGCCATCAGGGGGGTGGCGGGAGGGCCTCGGGAGGAGCAGTTCTTC. Protein sequence: CAIRGVAGGPREEQFF.

The chain couples TRBV30 to TRBJ2-1, with 7 bases fitting TRBD2. The trim removed 2 bases at V and 3 bases at J, leaving 7 bases unmatched. Germline assignment: CDR1 GTSNPN and CDR2 SVGIG (reference sequence). This CDR3 is 15 amino acids long. The CDR3 loop reads CAWSPPSGFYNEQFF. CDR3 sequence (DNA): TGTGCCTGGAGTCCGCCTAGCGGATTCTACAATGAGCAGTTCTTC.

The chain links TRBV24-1 to TRBJ1-5, with no clear D. Germline V gene sequence: CDR1 KGHDR, CDR2 SFDVKD. There are 15 residues in the CDR3. Between the trimmed V and J ends, which lost 5 bases and 5 bases, there was a span of 15 bases. CDR3 protein: CATSAEGYGYQPQHF. The DNA for the CDR3 is TGTGCCACCAGTGCTGAGGGATACGGTTATCAGCCCCAGCATTTT.

This chain uses TRBV7-8 with TRBJ2-7, with 9 nucleotides matching TRBD2. CDR1 is SGHVS, CDR2 FQNEAQ, per germline. Trimming at V came to 6 bases and at J to 1 base, leaving 4 bases not matched to a gene. The CDR3 covers 14 residues. DNA for the CDR3: TGTGCCAGCAGTTTGGCGGGAGGGTCCTACGAGCAGTACTTC. It is translated as CASSLAGGSYEQYF.

The chain is built from TRBV15 and TRBJ2-5, with TRBD1 matching 8 bases. V was pared by 1 base and J by 4 bases, with 8 bases of the junction left unmatched. The CDR3 is 16 residues long. Per the germline V gene, CDR1 is LNHNV and CDR2 is YYDKDF (reference sequence). This CDR3 reads CATSRGRQGMGETQYF. For the CDR3, the DNA is TGTGCCACCAGCAGAGGGAGACAGGGGATGGGAGAGACCCAGTACTTC.

This clone occurred a few times. J is TRBJ2-7 and V is TRBV15, with 14 bases that match TRBD2. V lost 3 bases and J lost 0; bases outside the gene matches: 1. The CDR3 sequence is 16 residues long. The germline gives CDR1 LNHNV, CDR2 YYDKDF (reference sequence). The CDR3 coding sequence is TGTGCCACCAGCAGGGGACTAGCGGGAGTCTCCTACGAGCAGTACTTC. Protein product: CATSRGLAGVSYEQYF.

The chain carries TRBV7-9 and TRBJ2-3, with D hard to call. The CDR3 is 13 residues long. The V gene lost 6 bases and the J gene lost 4 bases, with 11 bases spanning the gap. Germline assignment: CDR1 SEHNR and CDR2 FQNEAQ (reference sequence). CDR3 in amino acids: CASRPLRSDTQYF. As DNA, the CDR3 is TGTGCCAGCAGGCCCCTACGTTCAGATACGCAGTATTTT. Full variable domain (outside the CDR3, taken from reference TRBV7-9 and TRBJ2-3): DTGVSQNPRHKITKRGQNVTFRCDPISEHNRLYWYRQTLGQGPEFLTYFQNEAQLEKSRLLSDRFSAERPKGSFSTLEIQRTEQGDSAMYLCASRPLRSDTQYFGPGTRLTVL.

The V and J genes are TRBV5-1 and TRBJ2-7; the D is unclear. Trimming shortened V by 0 bases and J by 5 bases, and 6 bases separated the two germline ends. The CDR3 is 12 amino acids. Germline V lookup: CDR1 SGHRS, CDR2 YFSETQ. This CDR3 is CASSLAVDEQYF. In DNA form, the CDR3 reads TGCGCCAGCAGCTTGGCCGTCGACGAGCAGTACTTC.

The chain recombines TRBV6-5 with TRBJ2-7; D gene uncertain. The CDR3 length is 12 residues. From germline, CDR1 is MNHEY and CDR2 SVGAGI. Trimming pared 7 bases from V and 3 bases from J, leaving 10 bases between. The CDR3 sequence: CASKSYLYEQYF. Written as DNA, the CDR3 is TGTGCCAGCAAGAGCTATCTCTACGAGCAGTACTTC.

With respect to this clone: Within the sample, other DNA sequences also encode this same CDR3. This chain joins TRBV2 and TRBJ1-2; weak D call: TRBD1 (6 bases). This CDR3 is built from 12 residues. The germline V and J ends were trimmed by 3 bases and 8 bases, with 10 bases remaining between them. CDR1 is SNHLY and CDR2 is FYNNEI in the germline V gene. CDR3: CASSETGGGYTF. The DNA of the CDR3 is TGTGCCAGCAGTGAGACAGGCGGGGGCTACACCTTC.

The chain employs TRBV2 and TRBJ2-3; TRBD2 matches 7 bases. The CDR3 covers 16 residues. Trimming removed 3 bases from V and 2 bases from J; junction bases left unmatched: 8. Germline lookup yields CDR1 SNHLY and CDR2 FYNNEI. CDR3 region: CASSDRRAGLTDTQYF. The CDR3 DNA is TGTGCCAGCAGTGATCGCCGAGCGGGGCTCACAGATACGCAGTATTTT.

The chain employs TRBV18 and TRBJ1-2, with TRBD1 matching 7 bases. Trimming removed 9 bases from V and 6 bases from J; junction bases left unmatched: 19. This CDR3 spans 16 amino acids. Germline loops: CDR1 KGHSH, CDR2 LQKENI. The CDR3 DNA reads as TGTGCCAGTCGAATTACGACAGGGAGTAGTTGGAATGGCTACACCTTC. Its translation is CASRITTGSSWNGYTF.

The chain recombines TRBV5-1 with TRBJ2-1; TRBD2 matches at 9 bases. This CDR3 has 16 residues. Germline V gene data show CDR1 as SGHRS and CDR2 as YFSETQ. V trimming: 3 bases; J trimming: 2 bases; junction bases outside the gene matches: 6. Written as DNA, the CDR3 is TGCGCCAGCAGCTCGGAGACTAGCGGTGCCTACAATGAGCAGTTCTTC. As protein: CASSSETSGAYNEQFF.

This rearrangement joins TRBV7-3 to TRBJ2-1, with 12 bases that match TRBD2. The CDR3 has 16 residues. Germline V gene lookup returns CDR1 SGHTA and CDR2 FQGTGA. The V and J ends lost 4 bases and 5 bases, in that order; junction bases with no gene match: 6. In DNA, the CDR3 is TGTGCCAGCAGCTCCGGACTAGCGGGGAGGAACAATGAGCAGTTCTTC. Amino acid sequence: CASSSGLAGRNNEQFF.

V gene TRBV5-6 combines with J gene TRBJ1-2, with 10 bases lining up with TRBD1. V was clipped by 4 bases and J by 4 bases; unmatched bases: 10. There are 16 residues in the CDR3. CDR1 SGHDT and CDR2 YYEEEE come from the germline V gene. The CDR3 nucleotides are TGTGCCAGCAGCCAAGACGGGACAGGGGTTCGCTATGGCTACACCTTC. Translated, it gives CASSQDGTGVRYGYTF.

The V and J genes are TRBV2 and TRBJ1-1, with D uncertain. V was clipped by 10 bases and J by 5 bases, with 11 bases between them. The CDR3 contains 11 residues. Germline V gene data show CDR1 as SNHLY and CDR2 as FYNNEI. Written as DNA, the CDR3 is TGTGCCACCGCGGGAAGGACTGAAGCTTTCTTT. Translation gives CATAGRTEAFF.

V and J are TRBV9 and TRBJ2-2; tentative D call: TRBD2 (6 bases). Germline values: CDR1 SGDLS, CDR2 YYNGEE. This CDR3 comprises 10 residues. Trimming stripped 7 bases from V and 14 bases from J, with 12 bases between. The CDR3 spells CASGGTPLFF. The CDR3 nucleotides read TGTGCCAGCGGGGGGACCCCTCTGTTTTTT.

The V gene is TRBV29-1, the J gene TRBJ1-2, with D possibly being TRBD1 (6 bases). The CDR3 has 14 amino acids. V gave up 4 bases and J gave up 5 bases, with 17 bases separating them. Germline V gene sequence: CDR1 SQVTM, CDR2 ANQGSEA. The CDR3 spells CSVVGRGRGYGYTF. CDR3 nucleotide sequence: TGCAGCGTTGTAGGCAGGGGCCGTGGTTATGGCTACACCTTC.

This chain links TRBV30 with TRBJ1-1; D gene unclear. Germline CDR1 reads GTSNPN; CDR2 reads SVGIG (reference sequence). The CDR3 contains 13 residues. The germline V and J ends were trimmed by 5 bases and 4 bases, with 14 bases remaining between them. CDR3 nucleotides: TGTGCCTGGTCCCCGGGTTCGGGCACTGAAGCTTTCTTT. Encoded protein: CAWSPGSGTEAFF.

The V gene is TRBV7-9, the J gene TRBJ2-7; tentatively, D is TRBD2 (6 bases). The V gene lost 5 bases and the J gene lost 2 bases, with 13 bases spanning the gap. The CDR3 has 14 amino acids. Germline CDR1 is SEHNR and CDR2 is FQNEAQ (reference sequence). CDR3 sequence (DNA): TGTGCCAGCAGCCCGCCGCGGGGTACCTACGAGCAGTACTTC. It yields the protein CASSPPRGTYEQYF.

This clone was recorded a few times. This chain connects TRBV6-5 to TRBJ1-5, with 8 bases identical to TRBD1. CDR1 and CDR2 (germline): MNHEY, SVGAGI. V was clipped by 6 bases and J by 3 bases; unmatched bases: 7. CDR3 size: 15 residues. CDR3 amino acids: CASRARTGLNQPQHF. The DNA for the CDR3 is TGTGCCAGCAGGGCACGGACAGGGCTCAATCAGCCCCAGCATTTT.

The V gene is TRBV9, the J gene TRBJ2-3, with 9 bases fitting TRBD2. The V gene's germline CDR1 is SGDLS and CDR2 YYNGEE. The V and J ends lost 4 bases and 2 bases, in that order; junction bases with no gene match: 14. The CDR3 loop spans 18 amino acids. The CDR3 reads CASSLGLAGLPFTDTQYF. Here the CDR3 DNA reads TGTGCCAGCAGCCTGGGGCTAGCGGGACTCCCATTCACAGATACGCAGTATTTT.

This rearrangement joins TRBV1 to TRBJ2-7; whether TRBD2, the table's D call, matches the DNA was not checked. TRBV1 is a pseudogene locus. The CDR3 runs to 17 residues. The CDR3, as DNA: TGCACCAGCAGCCGGGGGGAGACTAGCGGGAGGATCGACGAGCAGTACGTC. Protein sequence: CTSSRGETSGRIDEQYV.

The chain carries TRBV29-1 and TRBJ1-2, with D unclear. The CDR3 sequence is 11 residues long. CDR1 is SQVTM, CDR2 ANQGSEA, per germline. The V gene lost 5 bases and the J gene lost 0 bases, with 4 bases spanning the gap. This CDR3 is CSVRANYGYTF. DNA of the CDR3: TGCAGCGTTCGAGCTAACTATGGCTACACCTTC.